The sequence of this T cell receptor beta chain was determined in a study of Tregs in tolerant kidney transplant recipients. Here immunoSEQ multiplex PCR was the method, and the copy in TCRdb shows in-frame clones only, minus some. The table includes about 68,000 clones, 84% detected once. In germline, CDR1 is SGHAT, CDR2 FQNNGV. V gave up 4 bases and J gave up 3 bases, with 13 bases separating them. CDR3 size: 15 residues. The source of this sequence is a human donor in good health. Sample: CD4+ T cells from blood. The chain joins TRBV11-2 to TRBJ2-4, with D hard to call. CDR3 nucleotide sequence: TGTGCCAGCAGCTCACTCCTTGACGGCAAAAACATTCAGTACTTC. This translates into CASSSLLDGKNIQYF.